Following are 15 T cell receptor beta chains from one sample sequenced in a study of control samples from healthy donors and cancer patients. Assay used: immunoSEQ multiplex PCR; TCRdb lists only in-frame clones, some missing. The sample consists of more than 85,000 clones, about 90% of them appearing once. The sequenced sample was blood. Every receptor here comes from a woman aged 18-35 years in good health.

The rearrangement links TRBV27 to TRBJ2-1; D gene ambiguous. CDR1 and CDR2 (germline): MNHEY, SMNVEV (reference sequence). V was trimmed by 3 bases and J by 9 bases, leaving 9 bases between them. The CDR3 totals 12 residues. CDR3 DNA sequence: TGTGCCAGCAGTTTTCTCTTGGGTGAGCAGTTCTTC. This sequence encodes CASSFLLGEQFF.

V gene TRBV24-1 combines with J gene TRBJ2-3; TRBD1 is a possible D gene (6 bases). V lost 4 bases to trimming and J lost 4 bases, with 17 bases between them. The germline V gene encodes CDR1 KGHDR and CDR2 SFDVKD. The CDR3 loop spans 16 amino acids. The CDR3 loop reads CATSDPRGGGPDTQYF. The CDR3 bases are TGTGCCACCAGTGACCCCAGGGGTGGAGGTCCAGATACGCAGTATTTT.

This chain links TRBV5-1 with TRBJ2-3; a weak D match, TRBD1 (5 bases). The ends were cut back, 2 bases at V and 0 bases at J, with 10 bases in the middle. The germline V gene encodes CDR1 SGHRS and CDR2 YFSETQ. The CDR3 has 15 amino acids. This CDR3 is CASSFDSPSTDTQYF. CDR3 DNA: TGCGCCAGCAGCTTTGACAGCCCTAGCACAGATACGCAGTATTTT.

This clone was counted once. The chain uses TRBV5-1 and TRBJ2-7; TRBD2 matches at 11 bases. Looked up from germline, CDR1 is SGHRS and CDR2 is YFSETQ. CDR3 length equals 14 residues. V was pared by 6 bases and J by 2 bases, with 4 bases of the junction left unmatched. CDR3 loop: CASKLAGDAYEQYF. The CDR3, as DNA: TGCGCCAGCAAACTAGCGGGGGACGCCTACGAGCAGTACTTC.

This chain connects TRBV9 to TRBJ2-7, with unresolved D. This CDR3 contains 14 residues. The V end lost 1 base, the J end lost 2 bases, and 10 bases lay between the germline ends. The germline CDR1 and CDR2 sequences are SGDLS and YYNGEE. This CDR3 reads CASSVLGSPYEQYF. The CDR3 bases are TGTGCCAGCAGCGTATTAGGGTCCCCCTACGAGCAGTACTTC.

The chain carries TRBV27 and TRBJ2-3; TRBD2 agrees at 16 bases. The CDR3 is made up of 18 amino acids. The germline gives CDR1 MNHEY, CDR2 SMNVEV (reference sequence). With V trimmed by 3 bases and J by 4 bases, 7 bases remained unmatched. CDR3 in amino acids: CASSLWGLAGGEADTQYF. CDR3 coding DNA: TGTGCCAGCAGTTTGTGGGGACTAGCGGGAGGGGAGGCAGATACGCAGTATTTT.

CDR3 DNA: TGCAGCGTAGGACTAGCGGGGAGAGGGGAGCTGTTTTTT. Encoded protein: CSVGLAGRGELFF. The chain links TRBV29-1 to TRBJ2-2, with TRBD2 identical over 12 bases. Germline-derived CDR1 and CDR2 are SQVTM and ANQGSEA. J lost 8 bases, V lost 6 bases, and 4 bases had no gene match. The CDR3 consists of 13 residues.

V is TRBV5-6 and J is TRBJ2-1, with 9 bases lining up with TRBD1. V was pared by 5 bases and J by 5 bases, with 5 bases of the junction left unmatched. Germline-derived CDR1 and CDR2 are SGHDT and YYEEEE. The CDR3 spans 14 residues. CDR3 nucleotides: TGTGCCAGCAGGGGACAGGGTAGAAACAATGAGCAGTTCTTC. This translates into CASRGQGRNNEQFF.

V usage is TRBV28 and J usage is TRBJ2-7; no definite D call. This CDR3 comprises 12 residues. The germline V and J ends were trimmed by 5 bases and 6 bases, with 11 bases remaining between them. Germline V lookup: CDR1 MDHEN, CDR2 SYDVKM. In DNA, the CDR3 is TGTGCCAGCAGTCAACTCAAGGGCGAGCAGTACTTC. It encodes CASSQLKGEQYF.

V and J are TRBV18 and TRBJ1-1; no reliable D call. The CDR3 totals 12 residues. With 6 bases removed from V and 4 bases from J, the gap between germline ends came to 9 bases. Per the germline V gene, CDR1 is KGHSH and CDR2 is LQKENI. CDR3 sequence (DNA): TGTGCCAGCTCGCGTTTAGGCACTGAAGCTTTCTTT. Its translation: CASSRLGTEAFF.

The rearrangement links TRBV28 to TRBJ1-5; tentative D call: TRBD1 (5 bases). Trimming cost V 3 bases and J 4 bases, with 10 bases left between them. Looked up from germline, CDR1 is MDHEN and CDR2 is SYDVKM. CDR3 length: 14 amino acids. The CDR3 spells CASSFPGSNQPQHF. The CDR3 nucleotides read TGTGCCAGCAGTTTCCCAGGGAGTAATCAGCCCCAGCATTTT. Drawing the rest from reference TRBV28 and TRBJ1-5, the complete variable domain is DVKVTQSSRYLVKRTGEKVFLECVQDMDHENMFWYRQDPGLGLRLIYFSYDVKMKEKGDIPEGYSVSREKKERFSLILESASTNQTSMYLCASSFPGSNQPQHFGDGTRLSIL.

J is TRBJ1-4 and V is TRBV7-9, with 7 bases that match TRBD1. Germline V gene data show CDR1 as SEHNR and CDR2 as FQNEAQ (reference sequence). V trimming: 4 bases; J trimming: 8 bases; junction bases outside the gene matches: 4. This CDR3 contains 13 residues. The CDR3 protein is CASSYDRDEKLFF. CDR3 sequence (DNA): TGTGCCAGCAGCTACGACAGGGACGAAAAACTGTTTTTT.

The chain combines TRBV29-1 with TRBJ1-3; D perhaps matches TRBD1 (6 bases). Germline CDR1 reads SQVTM; CDR2 reads ANQGSEA. V was cut by 4 bases and J by 3 bases, with 10 bases left in between. The CDR3 totals 13 residues. The CDR3 spells CSVGGGIGNTIYF. In nucleotides, the CDR3 is TGCAGCGTTGGGGGGGGCATTGGAAACACCATATATTTT. The full variable domain, in which reference TRBV29-1 and TRBJ1-3 provide the parts outside the CDR3, is SAVISQKPSRDICQRGTSLTIQCQVDSQVTMMFWYRQQPGQSLTLIATANQGSEATYESGFVIDKFPISRPNLTFSTLTVSNMSPEDSSIYLCSVGGGIGNTIYFGEGSWLTVV.

The V call is TRBV2, the J call TRBJ2-2, with TRBD1 identical over 11 bases. Germline trimming cut 6 bases from V and 6 bases from J; bases unmatched to any gene: 9. This CDR3 contains 16 residues. CDR1 is SNHLY, CDR2 FYNNEI, per germline. CDR3 protein: CASSGPGQGVSGELFF. As DNA, the CDR3 is TGTGCCAGCAGCGGCCCGGGACAGGGGGTTTCCGGGGAGCTGTTTTTT.

The V gene is TRBV4-1, the J gene TRBJ2-1; TRBD1 might be the D (5 bases). CDR1 is MGHRA, CDR2 YSYEKL, per germline. V was cut by 2 bases and J by 7 bases, with 15 bases left in between. There are 15 residues in the CDR3. CDR3 sequence: CASSQWGRAINEQFF. The CDR3 DNA sequence: TGCGCCAGCAGCCAATGGGGCAGGGCGATAAATGAGCAGTTCTTC.